One and the same sample provided the 23 T cell receptor beta chains below, sequenced in a study of blood T cells in healthy people across ages. Through a sample-barcoded 5' primer and a J-beta primer mix, a second PCR was run for roughly 7 to 12 cycles. TCRdb used MiXCR to reprocess the 5' RACE reads, holding one entry per CDR3 protein. The sample yields hundreds of thousands of distinct CDR3 sequences, approximately 59% seen once. Input material: blood. The receptors originated from a man younger than 40 in good health.

With regard to this clonotype: One end of the junction varies from germline; a read error may be responsible. The V and J genes are TRBV7-3 and TRBJ2-5, with 12 nucleotides matching TRBD2. Germline values: CDR1 SGHTA, CDR2 FQGTGA. The CDR3 consists of 16 residues. The CDR3 sequence: CASSLRTSGAQETQYF. CDR3 nucleotide sequence: TGTGCTAGCAGCTTAAGGACTAGCGGGGCTCAAGAGACCCAGTACTTC. The complete variable domain, with remaining parts taken from reference TRBV7-3 and TRBJ2-5, reads GAGVSQTPSNKVTEKGKYVELRCDPISGHTALYWYRQSLGQGPEFLIYFQGTGAADDSGLPNDRFFAVRPEGSVSTLKIQRTERGDSAVYLCASSLRTSGAQETQYFGPGTRLLVL.

The V and J genes are TRBV24-1 and TRBJ2-5, with TRBD2 as a possible D gene (5 bases). Germline V lookup: CDR1 KGHDR, CDR2 SFDVKD. Trimming left V 0 bases short and J 4 bases short, with 14 bases between. The CDR3 length is 16 residues. The chain's CDR3 is CATSDLHAVAGETQYF. DNA of the CDR3: TGTGCCACCAGTGATTTGCATGCGGTTGCGGGAGAGACCCAGTACTTC.

The chain employs TRBV2 and TRBJ2-1; D is undetermined. Per germline, CDR1 SNHLY and CDR2 FYNNEI. V gave up 6 bases and J gave up 8 bases, with 20 bases separating them. This CDR3 region has 15 residues. The CDR3 spells CASSTTPQRTDEQFF. CDR3 DNA: TGTGCCAGCAGCACAACCCCCCAGCGTACAGATGAGCAGTTCTTC.

The V call is TRBV9, the J call TRBJ1-1; 9 bases map to TRBD1. Germline V lookup: CDR1 SGDLS, CDR2 YYNGEE. V gave up 3 bases and J gave up 7 bases; unmatched junction bases: 4. The CDR3 extends over 13 amino acids. CDR3 sequence (DNA): TGTGCCAGCAGCGGGACAGGGGAGAGTGAAGCTTTCTTT. Translating gives CASSGTGESEAFF. Together with reference TRBV9 and TRBJ1-1, the CDR3 gives the full variable domain: DSGVTQTPKHLITATGQRVTLRCSPRSGDLSVYWYQQSLDQGLQFLIQYYNGEERAKGNILERFSAQQFPDLHSELNLSSLELGDSALYFCASSGTGESEAFFGQGTRLTVV.

The genes are TRBV12-3 or TRBV12-4 and TRBJ2-7; D unresolved. The length of the CDR3 is 14 residues. V was trimmed by 4 bases and J by 0 bases, leaving 10 bases between them. CDR3 sequence: CASSYYYNSYEQYF. CDR3 DNA sequence: TGTGCCAGCAGTTATTACTACAACTCCTACGAGCAGTACTTC.

CDR3: CASSRYRVYEQYF. The CDR3 DNA reads TGTGCCAGCAGTCGTTACAGGGTATACGAGCAGTACTTC. V and J are TRBV28 and TRBJ2-7, with D perhaps TRBD1 (6 bases). CDR1 and CDR2 (germline): MDHEN, SYDVKM. The CDR3 runs to 13 residues. Trimming left V 5 bases short and J 4 bases short, with 12 bases between.

The chain is built from TRBV5-1 and TRBJ1-6; D is unclear. The V gene's germline CDR1 is SGHRS and CDR2 YFSETQ. The CDR3 extends over 14 amino acids. Trimming took 0 bases from V and 7 from J, leaving 8 bases between them. The CDR3 DNA reads TGCGCCAGCAGCTTGGACGGCGGAAATTCACCCCTCCACTTT. Translated: CASSLDGGNSPLHF.

This clonotype was counted between two and nine times. This chain links TRBV4-3 with TRBJ2-7, with TRBD2 matching 10 bases. The J call could be wrong; TRBJ2-5 is a better fit for the DNA end. Germline V lookup: CDR1 LGHNA, CDR2 YSLEER. The CDR3 consists of 16 residues. CDR3 protein: CASSQDSGGTGRTQYF. The CDR3 DNA reads TGCGCCAGCAGCCAAGATAGCGGGGGGACCGGGAGGACCCAGTACTTC.

V gene TRBV6-5 combines with J gene TRBJ2-7; D remains ambiguous. Germline values: CDR1 MNHEY, CDR2 SVGAGI. The CDR3 loop spans 16 amino acids. The V and J ends lost 0 bases and 1 base respectively, with 13 bases between them. The chain's CDR3 is CASSYSTPGLSYEQYF. The CDR3 nucleotides read TGTGCCAGCAGTTACTCGACCCCCGGGTTATCCTACGAGCAGTACTTC.

J is TRBJ2-3 and V is TRBV6-2 or TRBV6-3, with 7 bases fitting TRBD2. Germline CDR1 is MNHEY and CDR2 is SVGEGT. This CDR3 is 18 amino acids long. Trimming cost V 2 bases and J 1 base; bases outside gene matches: 12. CDR3 DNA: TGTGCCAGCAGTTACCGGACGACTAGCTTCAAGGGCACAGATACGCAGTATTTT. Translation: CASSYRTTSFKGTDTQYF.

The table lists this clonotype with a few counts. The V call is TRBV3-1, the J call TRBJ1-2; D is uncertain. Germline V gene lookup returns CDR1 LGHDT and CDR2 YNNKEL (reference sequence). This CDR3 has 11 amino acids. With 2 bases removed from V and 11 bases from J, the gap between germline ends came to 9 bases. In DNA, the CDR3 is TGTGCCAGCAGCCAATGGGCCGATTACACCTTC. Its protein is CASSQWADYTF.

The chain couples TRBV20-1 to TRBJ1-4, with no clear D. Looked up from germline, CDR1 is DFQATT and CDR2 is SNEGSKA (reference sequence). The CDR3 has 14 residues. V gave up 0 bases and J gave up 7 bases, with 12 bases separating them. The CDR3 spells CSARDPVGSEKLFF. The CDR3 DNA follows: TGCAGTGCTAGAGACCCCGTTGGTTCTGAAAAACTGTTTTTT.

A few counts support this clonotype. The gene calls are TRBV6-5 and TRBJ2-7; D remains ambiguous. The J call may be in error: the DNA end matches TRBJ2-5 better. Germline loops: CDR1 MNHEY, CDR2 SVGAGI. The length of the CDR3 is 13 residues. In DNA form, the CDR3 reads TGTGCCAGCAGGCTGGGAAGGGTCGAGACCCAGTACTTC. Amino acid sequence: CASRLGRVETQYF.

This clonotype was observed a few times. This sequence joins TRBV28 and TRBJ2-1; TRBD1 aligns across 10 bases. The V segment lost 5 bases and the J segment 5 bases; nucleotides outside the gene matches: 6. Germline values: CDR1 MDHEN, CDR2 SYDVKM. The CDR3 loop spans 15 amino acids. CDR3 DNA sequence: TGTGCCAGCAGTATGACAGGGGGCGACCACAATGAGCAGTTCTTC. Residues: CASSMTGGDHNEQFF.

The chain uses TRBV29-1 and TRBJ2-7; tentatively, D is TRBD1 (7 bases). Deletions cut 6 bases from V and 1 base from J, with 19 bases between. Germline V gene data show CDR1 as SQVTM and CDR2 as ANQGSEA. The CDR3 extends over 15 amino acids. CDR3: CSVGGRQGQSYEQYF. In DNA form, the CDR3 reads TGCAGCGTGGGGGGCAGACAGGGACAGTCCTACGAGCAGTACTTC.

The V and J genes are TRBV20-1 and TRBJ2-5; the D gene is possibly TRBD2 (6 bases). Germline CDR1 is DFQATT and CDR2 is SNEGSKA (reference sequence). The CDR3 contains 13 residues. Trimming removed 6 bases from V and 4 bases from J, with 15 bases in between. CDR3 in DNA: TGCAGTGCCCCGTGGGGAGGTCGAGAGACCCAGTACTTC. It encodes CSAPWGGRETQYF.

The chain joins TRBV6-2 or TRBV6-3 to TRBJ2-3; 8 bases agree with TRBD2. There are 17 residues in the CDR3. Looked up from germline, CDR1 is MNHEY and CDR2 is SVGEGT. J gave up 0 bases and V 5 bases, and 10 bases lay outside the gene matches. CDR3 loop: CASSGTRAPQSTDTQYF. The CDR3 DNA is TGTGCCAGCAGTGGGACTAGAGCTCCACAAAGCACAGATACGCAGTATTTT.

The chain is built from TRBV5-5 and TRBJ2-5; 7 bases match TRBD1. The germline gives CDR1 SGHKS, CDR2 YYEKEE (reference sequence). Unmatched junction bases numbered 11, after V lost 4 bases and J lost 11 bases. This CDR3 region has 13 residues. CDR3 amino acids: CASSTADRTEQYF. As DNA, the CDR3 is TGTGCCAGCAGCACTGCGGACAGGACGGAGCAGTACTTC.

This rearrangement joins TRBV20-1 to TRBJ2-5, with a weak D call TRBD1 (5 bases). Germline CDR1 reads DFQATT; CDR2 reads SNEGSKA (reference sequence). V shed 0 bases and J shed 4 bases, with 12 bases lying between them. The CDR3 has 14 amino acids. CDR3 protein: CSARDGASVETQYF. The CDR3 DNA reads as TGCAGTGCTAGAGATGGGGCAAGCGTAGAGACCCAGTACTTC.

This CDR3 is CASSPIKRGGSYNEQFF. CDR3 sequence (DNA): TGTGCCAGCAGCCCAATTAAGCGGGGGGGCTCCTACAATGAGCAGTTCTTC. The chain links TRBV7-6 to TRBJ2-1; 10 positions agree with TRBD2. Germline V gene sequence: CDR1 SGHVS, CDR2 FNYEAQ. This CDR3 is 17 amino acids long. Trimming removed 5 bases from V and 0 bases from J; junction bases left unmatched: 7.

The chain links TRBV4-2 to TRBJ2-5, with D perhaps matching TRBD2 (7 bases). The CDR3 consists of 17 residues. Germline V gene lookup returns CDR1 LGHNA and CDR2 YNFKEQ. Trimming removed 0 bases at V and 11 bases at J, with 25 bases between. The CDR3 loop is CASSQDPPGGPQDEQYF. In DNA, the CDR3 is TGTGCCAGCAGCCAAGATCCCCCCGGGGGGCCCCAGGATGAGCAGTACTTC.

The CDR3: CASSEKITGSEKLFF. CDR3 DNA: TGTGCCAGCAGTGAGAAAATCACAGGGTCGGAAAAACTGTTTTTT. The chain uses TRBV6-1 and TRBJ1-4; perhaps TRBD1 as D (6 bases). CDR3 size: 15 residues. The germline CDR1 and CDR2 sequences are MNHNS and SASEGT. The ends were cut back, 3 bases at V and 8 bases at J, with 16 bases in the middle.

The rearrangement uses TRBV4-3 and TRBJ2-5; no firm D call. This CDR3 region has 16 residues. V dropped 0 bases and J dropped 5 bases, with 16 bases sitting between them. Per the germline V gene, CDR1 is LGHNA and CDR2 is YSLEER. CDR3 sequence (DNA): TGCGCCAGCAGCCAAGAGTACAACCCCACCGGGGAGACCCAGTACTTC. Amino acids: CASSQEYNPTGETQYF.